This TCR beta chain was profiled in a study of neoadjuvant nivolumab and ipilimumab in lung cancer. The study's findings and limits: Resected-tumor TCR richness correlated positively with pretherapy blood richness. Only two of four nivolumab-treated tumors gained richness and clonality by surgery.

Details on this clone: What it binds is unknown.

Germline CDR1 SGDLS, CDR2 YYNGEE. After removal of 4 bases from V and 1 base from J, the junction contained 8 bases not matched to a gene. This CDR3 comprises 16 residues. The protocol was immunoSEQ multiplex PCR, while the TCRdb copy is restricted to in-frame clones and leaves out a portion. The top ten hold 3.3% of the sample, which has roughly 39,000 clones, 89% seen once. The TCR comes from an adult with non-small cell lung cancer. V usage is TRBV9 and J usage is TRBJ2-3; TRBD2 matches 8 bases. The sample was peripheral blood, taken before neoadjuvant nivolumab, alone or with ipilimumab. This CDR3 reads CASSPSGRWGTDTQYF. Written as DNA, the CDR3 is TGTGCCAGCAGCCCAAGCGGGAGATGGGGCACAGATACGCAGTATTTT.